The 14 T cell receptor beta chains given below trace back to one sample, sequenced in a study of blood T cell repertoires in COVID-19. This table comes from immunoSEQ multiplex PCR, and its TCRdb copy is limited to in-frame clones, with some not included. The sample includes more than 95,000 clones, about four fifths of them seen just once. What was sequenced was peripheral blood. The receptors derive from a young man with COVID-19, enrolled during active disease.

This rearrangement joins TRBV10-3 to TRBJ1-2; D is unresolved. Looked up from germline, CDR1 is ENHRY and CDR2 is SYGVKD. Trimming left V 5 bases short and J 0 bases short, with 16 bases between. CDR3 size: 16 residues. CDR3 residues: CAISQRPPTTNYGYTF. The CDR3 DNA is TGTGCCATCAGTCAGCGCCCTCCGACTACTAACTATGGCTACACCTTC.

This clone has only a few counts. The chain couples TRBV7-9 to TRBJ1-2; D not resolved. V shed 5 bases and J shed 7 bases, with 17 bases lying between them. Germline CDR1 and CDR2: SEHNR and FQNEAQ (reference sequence). This CDR3 spans 14 amino acids. CDR3: CASSPVLLERGYTF. CDR3 in DNA: TGTGCCAGCAGCCCGGTTCTTTTGGAGCGTGGCTACACCTTC.

The CDR3 region has the DNA TGTGCCAGCAGCTTGGATACGAGGCGGACTGAAGCTTTCTTT. This codes for CASSLDTRRTEAFF. V is TRBV7-9 and J is TRBJ1-1; no firm D call. Trimming shortened V by 3 bases and J by 5 bases, and 13 bases separated the two germline ends. The CDR3 covers 14 residues. CDR1 is SEHNR and CDR2 is FQNEAQ in the germline V gene (reference sequence).

This clone has only a few counts. This chain links TRBV11-2 with TRBJ2-2; 11 bases agree with TRBD2. V lost 1 base to trimming and J lost 7 bases; unmatched junction nucleotides: 14. The CDR3 is 19 residues long. CDR1 is SGHAT, CDR2 FQNNGV, per germline. The CDR3 bases are TGTGCCAGCAGCTTAGCCTCCTGGGCTAGCGGGAGGCGGGGCGGGGAGCTGTTTTTT. Protein sequence: CASSLASWASGRRGGELFF.

For this clone: Additional DNA sequences in this sample encode the identical CDR3. The CDR3 reads CASSEMGQGNQPQHF. The CDR3 DNA is TGTGCCAGCAGTGAAATGGGCCAGGGGAATCAGCCCCAGCATTTT. This chain links TRBV6-1 with TRBJ1-5; perhaps TRBD1 as D (6 bases). Germline CDR1 MNHNS, CDR2 SASEGT. Trimming stripped 2 bases from V and 4 bases from J, with 12 bases between. The CDR3 consists of 15 residues.

This chain links TRBV5-1 with TRBJ2-2; TRBD1 aligns across 9 bases. After removal of 4 bases from V and 5 bases from J, the junction contained 3 bases not matched to a gene. Looked up from germline, CDR1 is SGHRS and CDR2 is YFSETQ. CDR3 length: 14 amino acids. The CDR3 reads CASSPGTGTGELFF. In DNA, the CDR3 is TGCGCCAGCAGCCCCGGGACAGGGACCGGGGAGCTGTTTTTT.

The CDR3 is CASSLAGTGGGQYF. The CDR3 coding sequence is TGCGCCAGCAGCTTGGCGGGGACAGGGGGCGGGCAGTATTTT. The V call is TRBV5-1, the J call TRBJ2-3; 12 nucleotides align to TRBD1. The CDR3 has 14 amino acids. After removal of 0 bases from V and 11 bases from J, the junction contained 4 bases not matched to a gene. Germline loops: CDR1 SGHRS, CDR2 YFSETQ. Variable domain in full (rest from reference TRBV5-1 and TRBJ2-3): KAGVTQTPRYLIKTRGQQVTLSCSPISGHRSVSWYQQTPGQGLQFLFEYFSETQRNKGNFPGRFSGRQFSNSRSEMNVSTLELGDSALYLCASSLAGTGGGQYFGPGTRLTVL.

The chain is built from TRBV30 and TRBJ1-6, with D perhaps matching TRBD1 (5 bases). Trimming stripped 2 bases from V and 7 bases from J, with 9 bases between. The CDR3 loop spans 13 amino acids. CDR1 and CDR2 (germline): GTSNPN, SVGIG (reference sequence). DNA of the CDR3: TGTGCCTGGAGTTGGGCAGGGAATTCACCCCTCCACTTT. Translated: CAWSWAGNSPLHF.

The chain couples TRBV28 to TRBJ2-1; D call uncertain. CDR3 length: 13 amino acids. Deletions cut 5 bases from V and 5 bases from J, with 10 bases between. Germline V lookup: CDR1 MDHEN, CDR2 SYDVKM. CDR3 region: CASSGTENNEQFF. In DNA form, the CDR3 reads TGTGCCAGCAGTGGAACAGAGAACAATGAGCAGTTCTTC.

The chain combines TRBV28 with TRBJ1-2; possible D gene TRBD1, 5 bases. V lost 7 bases to trimming and J lost 4 bases, with 16 bases between them. This CDR3 has 14 residues. Looked up from germline, CDR1 is MDHEN and CDR2 is SYDVKM. CDR3 in amino acids: CASTLDRGGYGYTF. DNA of the CDR3: TGTGCCAGCACCCTAGATCGGGGGGGCTATGGCTACACCTTC.

The gene calls are TRBV18 and TRBJ1-3; maybe TRBD1 (5 bases). This CDR3 has 17 residues. In germline, CDR1 is KGHSH, CDR2 LQKENI. Deletions cut 3 bases from V and 1 base from J, with 16 bases between. The DNA of the CDR3 is TGTGCCAGCTCACCCACTTTGACAGTCACTTCTGGAAACACCATATATTTT. It translates to CASSPTLTVTSGNTIYF.

This sequence joins TRBV28 and TRBJ2-2; TRBD2 matches at 7 bases. V was clipped by 5 bases and J by 6 bases; unmatched bases: 6. The CDR3 sequence is 14 residues long. CDR1 is MDHEN and CDR2 is SYDVKM in the germline V gene. As DNA, the CDR3 is TGTGCCAGCAGTGCCCGGGGAGGGTCCGGGGAGCTGTTTTTT. It specifies CASSARGGSGELFF.

The chain uses TRBV2 and TRBJ1-5; no firm D call. This CDR3 region has 14 residues. V was shortened by 3 bases and J by 0 bases, with 6 bases between the two germline ends. Germline V CDR1 and CDR2: SNHLY, FYNNEI. The CDR3 reads CASSDQYSNQPQHF. CDR3 nucleotide sequence: TGTGCCAGCAGTGACCAGTATAGCAATCAGCCCCAGCATTTT.

The J gene is TRBJ1-2, the V gene TRBV6-1, with 9 bases that match TRBD1. The V gene end was trimmed by 2 bases and the J gene end by 4 bases; junction bases not matched to a gene: 5. The CDR3 length is 15 residues. Germline CDR1 MNHNS, CDR2 SASEGT. In nucleotides, the CDR3 is TGTGCCAGCAGTGAACTACAGGGGGCCTCCTATGGCTACACCTTC. Amino acid sequence: CASSELQGASYGYTF.